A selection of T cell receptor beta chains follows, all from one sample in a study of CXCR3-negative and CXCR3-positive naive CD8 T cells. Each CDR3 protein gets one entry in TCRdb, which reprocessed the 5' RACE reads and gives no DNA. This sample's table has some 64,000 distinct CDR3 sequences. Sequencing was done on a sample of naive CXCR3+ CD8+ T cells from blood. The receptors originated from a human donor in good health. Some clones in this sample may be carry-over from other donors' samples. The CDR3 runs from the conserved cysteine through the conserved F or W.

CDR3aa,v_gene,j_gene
CSVEAPPTGSKVYEQYF,TRBV29-1,TRBJ2-7
CASSLGSGYGEQYF,TRBV5-1,TRBJ2-7
CASSLTGTPEAFF,TRBV7-9,TRBJ1-1
CASSPDPGTTDNEQFF,TRBV7-6,TRBJ2-1
CAWTDLNTEAFF,TRBV30,TRBJ1-1
CASSSVGLTPYGYTF,TRBV7-9,TRBJ1-2
CSAPSGGGVKFF,TRBV29-1,TRBJ2-1
CSVMTGGGEKLFF,TRBV29-1,TRBJ1-4
CASSLGPYGEQYF,TRBV7-2,TRBJ2-7
CASSLLSYEQFF,TRBV7-9,TRBJ2-1
CASSTGFVPGEQYF,TRBV3-1,TRBJ2-7
CASSVVAVGPYEQFF,TRBV9,TRBJ2-1
CASRGGRTSYEQYF,TRBV2,TRBJ2-7
CASSQNVPGNTEAFF,TRBV4-1,TRBJ1-1
CASSAPIAGGPNNEQFF,TRBV9,TRBJ2-1
CSVEGADTQYF,TRBV29-1,TRBJ2-3
CASSLGHRDKNIQYF,TRBV7-6,TRBJ2-4
CASSSNKLPAAETQYF,TRBV7-9,TRBJ2-5
CSVEGHSYEQYF,TRBV29-1,TRBJ2-7
CASSGLPGQLNTEAFF,TRBV6-6,TRBJ1-1
CASSPRYSTYEQCF,TRBV18,TRBJ2-7
CASSSPPWYEQYF,TRBV28,TRBJ2-7
CASSLTSSGGYNEQFF,TRBV7-3,TRBJ2-1
CSVRTNTGELFF,TRBV29-1,TRBJ2-2
CASAQINPQETQYF,TRBV7-9,TRBJ2-5
CSVDEGMNTEAFF,TRBV29-1,TRBJ1-1
CSVEDWRGADNEQFF,TRBV29-1,TRBJ2-1
CASSFGQVYNEQFF,TRBV12-3/TRBV12-4,TRBJ2-1
CASSSWDRNTEAFF,TRBV9,TRBJ1-1
CASSLGGGADTQYF,TRBV7-7,TRBJ2-3